Listed below are T cell receptor beta chains from one sample, sequenced in a study of blood T cell repertoires in COVID-19. Profiled with immunoSEQ multiplex PCR; TCRdb holds only in-frame clones, not every one. This sample has 150,000 to 200,000 clones, with over 70% found just once. The sample taken for sequencing was peripheral blood. These receptors all come from a woman in her fifties or sixties with acute or convalescent COVID-19. The conserved cysteine and the conserved F or W are not part of the CDR3 here.

ASSHRSAGQGDESSNTGELF	TRBJ2-2	TRBV14
ASSAGQIGNSPLH	TRBJ1-6	TRBV7-9
ASSFDRVQETQY	TRBJ2-5	TRBV6-5
ASSLRVSSGRTDTQY	TRBJ2-3	TRBV5-4
ASSPGLGNTEAF	TRBJ1-1	TRBV18
ASSAATSGGQETQY	TRBJ2-5	TRBV10-1
ASSLNFRGEAEQF	TRBJ2-1	TRBV5-6
ASSTQRGQGYGYT	TRBJ1-2	TRBV6-5
ASSQRGGLTYTQY	TRBJ2-3	TRBV28
ASSSEATGRDYGYT	TRBJ1-2	TRBV7-2
ASSIPRTGSYNEQF	TRBJ2-1	TRBV19
SVARGTYGYT	TRBJ1-2	TRBV29-1
ASSNRGDGNTEAF	TRBJ1-1	TRBV5-1
ASSLAPGTGGYEQY	TRBJ2-7	TRBV5-6
ASSQRWPSLGPSPLH	TRBJ1-6	TRBV3-1/TRBV3-2
ASKRGLPEATQY	TRBJ2-3	TRBV23-1
ASSRTGGVGQPQH	TRBJ1-5	TRBV3-1/TRBV3-2
ASSLGSPTGGRETQY	TRBJ2-5	TRBV5-6
ATPGPLAGGRGEQF	TRBJ2-1	TRBV7-9
ASSSYSNQPQH	TRBJ1-5	TRBV5-1
ASSSDTGILRNYEQY	TRBJ2-7	TRBV5-5
SVGAGVAKNIQY	TRBJ2-4	TRBV29-1
ASSVARTGVGELF	TRBJ2-2	TRBV9
ASSSLGKGGGYT	TRBJ1-2	TRBV6-5
ASSPRRDTPPGYT	TRBJ1-2	TRBV18
ASSLEAGSHVDTQY	TRBJ2-3	TRBV5-1
ASGGQEIIRELF	TRBJ2-2	TRBV27
ASSSDRGDYGYT	TRBJ1-2	TRBV19
ASSLTQGFPYNEQF	TRBJ2-1	TRBV11-3
ASRADRVRTDTQY	TRBJ2-3	TRBV6-5
ASSLVVSGGAVDEQF	TRBJ2-1	TRBV7-9
ASNKGQDIYEQY	TRBJ2-7	TRBV6-5
ASSKVPQTSGGYNEQF	TRBJ2-1	TRBV3-1/TRBV3-2
ASSQQGYGYT	TRBJ1-2	TRBV6-2/TRBV6-3
ASLRDRASTNEKLF	TRBJ1-4	TRBV2
ASSLDGGANEKLF	TRBJ1-4	TRBV11-2
ASSLGARGDTDTQY	TRBJ2-3	TRBV7-7
ASSYQGSYEQY	TRBJ2-7	TRBV6-5
ASRDPGETQY	TRBJ2-5	TRBV19
ASSYGTYSEQF	TRBJ2-1	TRBV6-6
SASRNGPGELF	TRBJ2-2	TRBV20-1
ASSQIGSGGNTEAF	TRBJ1-1	TRBV4-2
ASSVDGSPRYEQY	TRBJ2-7	TRBV9